This T cell receptor (beta chain) was observed in a study of prognosis after radiotherapy for stage I lung cancer. At the level of the study: The study deemed all of its non-small cell lung cancer patients medically inoperable. Squamous cell carcinoma affected more than five patients, adenocarcinoma about 11.

Findings and caveats of the study: Differing TRBV and TRBJ gene usage was reportedly seen between patients with and without metastases. Whether the expanded TCR clones were tumor-specific was not determined.

Genomic DNA served as the source from which two-round multiplex PCR generated TCR beta CDR3 amplicons. Gene-specific primers for each TRBV and TRBJ gene drove first-round PCR. Using its own MiXCR run on the multiplex PCR reads, TCRdb lists one record per CDR3 protein. The data contain 59,000 or so distinct CDR3 sequences, roughly 29% of them singletons. This clonotype occurred many times. The antigen is undetermined. J was trimmed by 2 bases and V by 4 bases; bases with no gene match: 11. The germline gives CDR1 SQVTM, CDR2 ANQGSEA. The CDR3 is made up of 16 amino acids. This chain uses TRBV29-1 with TRBJ1-2, with 9 positions matching TRBD1. Specimen: PBMCs, collected before or after stereotactic body radiation therapy (not recorded which). The clonotype comes from a donor at least 50 years old with non-small cell lung cancer. The CDR3 region has the DNA TGCAGCGTTGTACAATCACCGGACAGGGGAAACTATGGCTACACCTTC. As protein: CSVVQSPDRGNYGYTF.